Shown below are 24 T cell receptor beta chains from a single sample sequenced in a study of cytomegalovirus exposure and HLA in healthy donors. The primer mix had 60 Vbeta and 13 Jbeta primers. The assay was immunoSEQ multiplex PCR, and TCRdb's table has in-frame clones only and misses some. Here the sample spans 62,000 or so clones, around 87% being singletons. Sequenced material: PBMCs. The receptors shown here come from a man in his late teens or twenties in good health and CMV-seronegative.

This chain uses TRBV5-1 with TRBJ1-1; no definite D call. The V end lost 2 bases, the J end lost 0 bases, and 8 bases lay between the germline ends. The CDR3 covers 14 residues. The germline CDR1 and CDR2 sequences are SGHRS and YFSETQ. The CDR3 sequence is CASSFSSMNTEAFF. In nucleotides, the CDR3 is TGCGCCAGCAGCTTTTCAAGCATGAACACTGAAGCTTTCTTT.

The chain combines TRBV7-3 with TRBJ2-7; the D is unclear. The germline V and J ends were trimmed by 4 bases and 1 base, with 8 bases remaining between them. Germline CDR1 SGHTA, CDR2 FQGTGA. This CDR3 comprises 13 residues. The CDR3 loop reads CASSWAASYEQYF. In DNA, the CDR3 is TGTGCCAGCAGCTGGGCAGCATCCTACGAGCAGTACTTC.

J is TRBJ2-3 and V is TRBV6-4; D might be TRBD2 (6 bases). Per germline, CDR1 MRHNA and CDR2 SNTAGT. The CDR3 sequence is 15 residues long. The germline V and J ends were trimmed by 4 bases and 0 bases, with 11 bases remaining between them. CDR3 amino acids: CASSGSSGSTDTQYF. The CDR3 nucleotides are TGTGCCAGCAGTGGGAGTAGCGGTAGCACAGATACGCAGTATTTT.

The chain uses TRBV29-1 and TRBJ1-3; D is possibly TRBD1 (6 bases). Germline CDR1 is SQVTM and CDR2 is ANQGSEA. The CDR3 totals 12 residues. The V end lost 3 bases, the J end lost 5 bases, and 8 bases lay between the germline ends. The CDR3 spells CSVDGQRNTIYF. Written as DNA, the CDR3 is TGCAGCGTTGATGGACAGCGAAACACCATATATTTT.

The genes are TRBV27 and TRBJ1-5; D not certain. Trimming pared 3 bases from V and 5 bases from J, leaving 8 bases between. Germline CDR1 is MNHEY and CDR2 is SMNVEV (reference sequence). The CDR3 runs 13 residues. In DNA form, the CDR3 reads TGTGCCAGCAGTTTCACGAGGGATCAGCCCCAGCATTTT. Its translation: CASSFTRDQPQHF.

This clone appeared a single time. This rearrangement joins TRBV5-1 to TRBJ1-2; 7 nucleotides line up with TRBD1. CDR3 size: 14 residues. The J segment lost 7 bases and the V segment lost 5 bases, leaving 11 bases of the junction unmatched. The germline CDR1 and CDR2 sequences are SGHRS and YFSETQ. As DNA, the CDR3 is TGCGCCAGCAGTGACGGACAGGACCTTGGTGGCTACACCTTC. Its translation: CASSDGQDLGGYTF.

The chain employs TRBV28 and TRBJ1-5, with 8 bases aligning to TRBD1. Per the germline V gene, CDR1 is MDHEN and CDR2 is SYDVKM. J gave up 8 bases and V 8 bases, and 14 bases lay outside the gene matches. The CDR3 runs 15 residues. The CDR3 reads CASLSPTGEGKPQHF. The CDR3 nucleotides are TGTGCCAGCCTTTCCCCGACAGGGGAGGGGAAGCCCCAGCATTTT.

The J gene is TRBJ1-6, the V gene TRBV30, with D unresolved. V dropped 3 bases and J dropped 0 bases, with 12 bases sitting between them. There are 16 residues in the CDR3. CDR1 GTSNPN and CDR2 SVGIG come from the germline V gene (reference sequence). Here the CDR3 DNA reads TGTGCCTGGAGCGGAGGGAGGTACTCCTATAATTCACCCCTCCACTTT. This gives the protein CAWSGGRYSYNSPLHF.

V and J are TRBV11-3 and TRBJ1-1; D is uncertain. Germline lookup yields CDR1 SGHNT and CDR2 YENEEA. The CDR3 has 13 amino acids. Trimming pared 5 bases from V and 10 bases from J, leaving 17 bases between. The CDR3 protein is CASSRSAAGRAFF. CDR3 nucleotides: TGTGCCAGCAGCCGGTCGGCCGCGGGGAGAGCTTTCTTT.

The count of this clone is one. The chain uses TRBV9 and TRBJ1-2, with TRBD1 matching over 7 bases. CDR3 length: 15 residues. J gave up 6 bases and V 4 bases, and 12 bases lay outside the gene matches. Per the germline V gene, CDR1 is SGDLS and CDR2 is YYNGEE. CDR3 sequence: CASSTGQLKSDGYTF. Written as DNA, the CDR3 is TGTGCCAGCAGCACGGGACAGCTCAAATCCGATGGCTACACCTTC.

A remark on this clone: One end of the junction is discordant with germline, which a read error may explain. The CDR3 DNA reads TGTGCTAGCAGCTCCCGGACTAGTCAGGTCGGGCAGTACTTC. Its translation: CASSSRTSQVGQYF. This chain uses TRBV7-7 with TRBJ2-7; 7 bases align to TRBD2. CDR1 and CDR2 (germline): SSHAT, FNYEAQ (reference sequence). This CDR3 spans 14 amino acids.

CDR3 protein: CASSPDIGSSYEQYF. As DNA, the CDR3 is TGTGCCAGCTCACCCGACATCGGAAGCTCCTACGAGCAGTACTTC. The chain combines TRBV18 with TRBJ2-7; no clear D. Looked up from germline, CDR1 is KGHSH and CDR2 is LQKENI. Between the trimmed V and J ends, which lost 3 bases and 0 bases, there was a span of 12 bases. This CDR3 region has 15 residues.

This chain uses TRBV28 with TRBJ1-3; the D gene is possibly TRBD1 (5 bases). The germline gives CDR1 MDHEN, CDR2 SYDVKM. This CDR3 is built from 14 residues. The V end was cut by 3 bases, the J end by 2 bases, with 8 bases between. Here the CDR3 reads CASSLSGPGNTIYF. The CDR3 nucleotides are TGTGCCAGCAGTTTGTCAGGGCCTGGAAACACCATATATTTT. Complete variable domain (other parts from reference TRBV28 and TRBJ1-3): DVKVTQSSRYLVKRTGEKVFLECVQDMDHENMFWYRQDPGLGLRLIYFSYDVKMKEKGDIPEGYSVSREKKERFSLILESASTNQTSMYLCASSLSGPGNTIYFGEGSWLTVV.

The chain combines TRBV2 with TRBJ2-3; a weak D match, TRBD2 (6 bases). CDR1 is SNHLY, CDR2 FYNNEI, per germline. This CDR3 spans 12 amino acids. CDR3 residues: CASEGFTDTQYF. CDR3 coding DNA: TGTGCTTCGGAGGGATTCACAGATACGCAGTATTTT.

This clone was observed a single time. The chain recombines TRBV6-1 with TRBJ2-3; 11 bases line up with TRBD2. The V segment lost 3 bases and the J segment 0 bases; nucleotides outside the gene matches: 5. Germline V gene sequence: CDR1 MNHNS, CDR2 SASEGT. This CDR3 has 17 residues. Here the CDR3 DNA reads TGTGCCAGCAGTGATACTAGCGGGGGCCCAAGCACAGATACGCAGTATTTT. The encoded protein is CASSDTSGGPSTDTQYF.

This clone was recorded only once. The chain combines TRBV11-3 with TRBJ1-6, with unresolved D. CDR1 and CDR2 (germline): SGHNT, YENEEA. There are 15 residues in the CDR3. With 5 bases removed from V and 5 bases from J, the gap between germline ends came to 13 bases. The CDR3 here is CASSARSADNSPLHF. The CDR3 nucleotides are TGTGCCAGCAGCGCGCGCTCTGCTGATAATTCACCCCTCCACTTT.

A few counts support this clone. The chain combines TRBV6-1 with TRBJ1-5; 7 positions agree with TRBD1. CDR3 size: 13 residues. Unmatched junction bases numbered 8, after V lost 8 bases and J lost 7 bases. Germline CDR1 is MNHNS and CDR2 is SASEGT. The CDR3 DNA follows: TGTGCCAGCCGCAGGGGGGCACAACAGCCCCAGCATTTT. Translation gives CASRRGAQQPQHF.

This chain connects TRBV5-1 to TRBJ2-7, with 9 bases identical to TRBD1. CDR1 and CDR2 from the germline V gene are SGHRS and YFSETQ. Trimming at V came to 1 base and at J to 4 bases, leaving 6 bases not matched to a gene. This CDR3 spans 15 amino acids. The CDR3 nucleotides are TGCGCCAGCAGCTTGAGGGGGACAGGGAATTACGAGCAGTACTTC. Translating gives CASSLRGTGNYEQYF.

The rearrangement uses TRBV28 and TRBJ2-2; weak D call: TRBD1 (5 bases). The CDR3 extends over 15 amino acids. Per germline, CDR1 MDHEN and CDR2 SYDVKM. Trimming pared 5 bases from V and 4 bases from J, leaving 14 bases between. The DNA for the CDR3 is TGTGCCAGCAGTCCGTCAGGGTTAAGCACCGGGGAGCTGTTTTTT. Translating it yields CASSPSGLSTGELFF.

J is TRBJ2-1 and V is TRBV13; 10 nucleotides line up with TRBD1. This CDR3 contains 14 residues. V lost 6 bases and J lost 4; bases outside the gene matches: 3. The germline gives CDR1 PRHDT, CDR2 FYEKMQ (reference sequence). CDR3 protein: CASRGTGAYNEQFF. CDR3 nucleotides: TGTGCCAGCAGGGGGACAGGGGCATACAATGAGCAGTTCTTC.

Remarks on this clone: Other nucleotide sequences from this sample produce the same CDR3. The rearrangement joins TRBV30 to TRBJ1-5; D is ambiguous. Trimming shortened V by 3 bases and J by 3 bases, and 9 bases separated the two germline ends. This CDR3 has 13 amino acids. Germline V gives CDR1 GTSNPN, CDR2 SVGIG (reference sequence). The CDR3 DNA sequence: TGTGCCTGGAGCGAGAGGGTCAATCAGCCCCAGCATTTT. It specifies CAWSERVNQPQHF.

The chain recombines TRBV10-3 with TRBJ2-2, with D tentatively TRBD2 (6 bases). Germline V gene data show CDR1 as ENHRY and CDR2 as SYGVKD. Trimming left V 2 bases short and J 8 bases short, with 12 bases between. The CDR3 is 14 amino acids. CDR3 amino acids: CAISEAGEAGELFF. CDR3 nucleotide sequence: TGTGCCATCAGTGAGGCCGGGGAGGCGGGGGAGCTGTTTTTT.

A single count supports this clone. The chain carries TRBV14 and TRBJ2-1; 9 bases fit TRBD1. The V and J ends lost 2 bases and 4 bases, in that order; junction bases with no gene match: 6. Germline-derived CDR1 and CDR2 are SGHDN and FVKESK. This CDR3 spans 16 amino acids. CDR3 sequence: CASSQIQGTGYNEQFF. The CDR3 nucleotides are TGTGCCAGCAGCCAAATTCAAGGGACAGGGTACAATGAGCAGTTCTTC.

The V call is TRBV5-1, the J call TRBJ1-1; D is possibly TRBD1 (5 bases). The CDR3 is made up of 16 amino acids. The V and J ends lost 5 bases and 1 base respectively, with 18 bases between them. Germline V CDR1 and CDR2: SGHRS, YFSETQ. The CDR3 nucleotides are TGCGCCAGCAGAATTGACGGGGGTCGGGCGAACACTGAAGCTTTCTTT. This translates into CASRIDGGRANTEAFF.